A single sample gave rise to the 26 T cell receptor beta chains below, sequenced in a study of blood T cell repertoires in COVID-19. The assay was immunoSEQ multiplex PCR, and TCRdb's table has in-frame clones only and misses some. The table includes hundreds of thousands of clones, 85% to 90% detected once. Sequenced sample: PBMCs or T cells enriched from blood (not recorded which). These receptor sequences come from a man younger than 40 who had recovered from COVID-19.

To note about this clone: Its ends do not fully match the called genes, so a read error is possible. This chain uses TRBV5-1 with TRBJ2-7; 10 positions agree with TRBD1. Germline CDR1 reads SGHRS; CDR2 reads YFSETQ. This CDR3 has 16 residues. The CDR3 reads CASSWITGQGSSEQYF. In nucleotides, the CDR3 is TGCGCCAGCAGCTGGATTACGGGACAGGGGTCCTCCGAGCAGTACTTC.

This clone has a single count. The V gene is TRBV28, the J gene TRBJ1-6; 8 bases match TRBD1. V dropped 4 bases and J dropped 9; count of bases not matched to a gene: 8. Germline loops: CDR1 MDHEN, CDR2 SYDVKM. The CDR3 is 15 residues long. CDR3 sequence (DNA): TGTGCCAGCAGTTCCCGCCTCACAGGGGGTTCACCCCTCCACTTT. This translates into CASSSRLTGGSPLHF.

This rearrangement joins TRBV5-5 to TRBJ2-5; TRBD2 matches at 13 bases. Germline lookup yields CDR1 SGHKS and CDR2 YYEKEE (reference sequence). The CDR3 contains 16 residues. J gave up 9 bases and V 4 bases, and 12 bases lay outside the gene matches. This chain's CDR3 is CASSSTTSGRARAQYF. CDR3 coding DNA: TGTGCCAGCAGCAGTACAACTAGCGGGAGGGCGAGGGCCCAGTACTTC.

The chain combines TRBV28 with TRBJ1-2; 9 bases line up with TRBD1. The CDR3 contains 14 residues. V dropped 2 bases and J dropped 6; count of bases not matched to a gene: 4. Per germline, CDR1 MDHEN and CDR2 SYDVKM. CDR3 sequence: CASSLITGGNGYTF. Here the CDR3 DNA reads TGTGCCAGCAGTTTAATAACAGGGGGCAATGGCTACACCTTC.

The chain is built from TRBV27 and TRBJ1-5, with D possibly being TRBD1 (5 bases). The V gene lost 2 bases and the J gene lost 9 bases, with 11 bases spanning the gap. Germline V gene lookup returns CDR1 MNHEY and CDR2 SMNVEV (reference sequence). CDR3 length: 13 amino acids. CDR3 sequence reads: CASSLGGVGPQHF. As DNA, the CDR3 is TGTGCCAGCAGTTTAGGGGGGGTGGGGCCCCAGCATTTT.

The rearrangement uses TRBV3-1 (or the pseudogene TRBV3-2) and TRBJ1-2; D remains ambiguous. The CDR3 is 15 residues long. Per the germline V gene, CDR1 is LGHDT and CDR2 is YNNKEL (reference sequence). Trimming shortened V by 6 bases and J by 2 bases, and 16 bases separated the two germline ends. The CDR3 here is CASSPAGPGNYGYTF. For the CDR3, the DNA is TGTGCCAGCAGTCCCGCCGGTCCAGGAAACTATGGCTACACCTTC.

This sequence joins TRBV5-4 and TRBJ1-2; D might be TRBD1 (5 bases). The CDR3 is 15 residues long. Deletions cut 0 bases from V and 4 bases from J, with 13 bases between. Germline CDR1 SGHNT, CDR2 YYREEE (reference sequence). The CDR3 DNA sequence: TGTGCCAGCAGCTTGGCCGGGGGGAGTGGCTATGGCTACACCTTC. It specifies CASSLAGGSGYGYTF.

The chain uses TRBV7-2 and TRBJ1-3; possible D gene TRBD1, 6 bases. Germline V gives CDR1 SGHTA, CDR2 FQGNSA. The CDR3 contains 16 residues. V shed 5 bases and J shed 0 bases, with 14 bases lying between them. The CDR3 loop reads CASSQTGTISGNTIYF. CDR3 bases: TGTGCCAGCAGCCAAACCGGGACAATCTCTGGAAACACCATATATTTT.

The V gene is TRBV12-5, the J gene TRBJ2-7; a weak D match, TRBD1 (5 bases). Germline assignment: CDR1 LGHNT and CDR2 FRNRAP. Between the trimmed V and J ends, which lost 4 bases and 4 bases, there was a span of 11 bases. This CDR3 has 13 residues. CDR3 DNA: TGTGCTAGTGGTTCAGGGTTTGGGTACGAGCAGTACTTC. The encoded protein is CASGSGFGYEQYF.

In this sample, this clone turned up a few times. The chain combines TRBV29-1 with TRBJ1-1; no definite D call. V lost 2 bases to trimming and J lost 7 bases, with 17 bases between them. Germline CDR1 and CDR2: SQVTM and ANQGSEA. The length of the CDR3 is 14 residues. For the CDR3, the DNA is TGCAGCGTTGAACCCAGCCTTAGCCGGGGTGAAGCTTTCTTT. The encoded protein is CSVEPSLSRGEAFF.

The genes are TRBV3-1 (or the pseudogene TRBV3-2) and TRBJ1-4, with 8 nucleotides matching TRBD1. Germline V gene data show CDR1 as LGHDT and CDR2 as YNNKEL (reference sequence). This CDR3 is built from 16 residues. Trimming cost V 3 bases and J 7 bases; bases outside gene matches: 10. The CDR3 sequence: CASSQGQGAKGEKLFF. The CDR3 nucleotides are TGTGCCAGCAGCCAGGGTCAGGGGGCGAAAGGTGAAAAACTGTTTTTT.

This clone was seen only once. The chain carries TRBV19 and TRBJ2-5; 9 bases are a match to TRBD2. Germline CDR1 LNHDA, CDR2 SQIVND (reference sequence). The V gene end was trimmed by 4 bases and the J gene end by 2 bases; junction bases not matched to a gene: 2. CDR3 length: 14 amino acids. The CDR3 loop reads CASSSGRGQETQYF. The CDR3 coding sequence is TGTGCCAGTAGTAGCGGGAGGGGGCAAGAGACCCAGTACTTC.

Notes on this clone: Compared with germline, one end of the junction differs, possibly owing to a read error. The rearrangement uses TRBV4-1 and TRBJ2-7; D is possibly TRBD2 (5 bases). This CDR3 is 16 amino acids long. Germline V gene data show CDR1 as MGHRA and CDR2 as YSYEKL. CDR3 sequence reads: CASSQDSDLDSYEQCF. The CDR3 DNA reads as TGCGCCAGCAGCCAAGATAGCGACCTTGATTCCTACGAGCAGTGCTTC.

The rearrangement uses TRBV19 and TRBJ2-1; 7 nucleotides agree with TRBD1. The CDR3 is 13 residues long. Per germline, CDR1 LNHDA and CDR2 SQIVND (reference sequence). Losses at the gene ends were 9 bases for V and 4 bases for J; bases not matched to a gene: 6. CDR3 in DNA: TGTGCCAGCGAGGGACAGTATTACAATGAGCAGTTCTTC. Translation: CASEGQYYNEQFF.

The chain joins TRBV27 to TRBJ1-1; the D is unclear. Germline lookup yields CDR1 MNHEY and CDR2 SMNVEV (reference sequence). The CDR3 spans 14 residues. The V and J ends lost 0 bases and 5 bases respectively, with 10 bases between them. CDR3 loop: CASSLSPGLTEAFF. The CDR3, as DNA: TGTGCCAGCAGTTTATCCCCGGGTCTGACTGAAGCTTTCTTT.

The chain uses TRBV6-2 or TRBV6-3 and TRBJ1-4, with D perhaps matching TRBD1 (5 bases). The CDR3 has 16 amino acids. V was cut by 5 bases and J by 0 bases, with 13 bases left in between. The germline gives CDR1 MNHEY, CDR2 SVGEGT. The CDR3 DNA reads TGTGCCAGCAGTCCAGGGATTCTTGCAACTAATGAAAAACTGTTTTTT. Protein sequence: CASSPGILATNEKLFF.

The table lists this clone with a count of one. One end of the junction varies from germline; a read error may be responsible. The chain uses TRBV10-3 and TRBJ2-1; TRBD2 is a possible D gene (5 bases). CDR1 ENHRY and CDR2 SYGVKD come from the germline V gene. The CDR3 totals 12 residues. CDR3 in DNA: TGTGCCATCAGTCCCCAGCCGGGAACCCCCCTCTTC. Amino acids: CAISPQPGTPLF.

This chain links TRBV7-2 with TRBJ1-1; TRBD1 is a possible D gene (6 bases). The germline CDR1 and CDR2 sequences are SGHTA and FQGNSA. There are 14 residues in the CDR3. Trimming took off 4 bases at V and 1 base at J, with 10 bases between the two ends. The CDR3 region is CASSSGQRNTEAFF. DNA of the CDR3: TGTGCCAGCAGCTCAGGACAGAGGAACACTGAAGCTTTCTTT.

V and J are TRBV7-9 and TRBJ2-7, with a tentative D call TRBD1 (5 bases). Trimming took 1 base from V and 1 from J, leaving 14 bases between them. This CDR3 has 16 amino acids. CDR1 and CDR2 (germline): SEHNR, FQNEAQ (reference sequence). DNA of the CDR3: TGTGCCAGCAGCTTAGTAGGACAACGATATTCCTACGAGCAGTACTTC. Protein: CASSLVGQRYSYEQYF.

The chain carries TRBV7-2 and TRBJ2-5; 8 bases align to TRBD2. Germline CDR1 and CDR2: SGHTA and FQGNSA. This CDR3 has 14 residues. The V gene end was trimmed by 1 base and the J gene end by 5 bases; junction bases not matched to a gene: 3. In DNA form, the CDR3 reads TGTGCCAGCAGCTTAGTTGGCGGGAGGGAGACCCAGTACTTC. It specifies CASSLVGGRETQYF.

The gene calls are TRBV27 and TRBJ1-5; D possibly corresponds to TRBD1 (6 bases). Deletions cut 4 bases from V and 2 bases from J, with 9 bases between. This CDR3 is built from 14 residues. Germline V gives CDR1 MNHEY, CDR2 SMNVEV (reference sequence). The DNA for the CDR3 is TGTGCCAGCAGTTCACAGGGCCGCAATCAGCCCCAGCATTTT. This encodes CASSSQGRNQPQHF.

The chain uses TRBV7-9 and TRBJ2-5; the D is unclear. The V gene's germline CDR1 is SEHNR and CDR2 FQNEAQ (reference sequence). The CDR3 covers 14 residues. V dropped 5 bases and J dropped 5 bases, with 15 bases sitting between them. CDR3 amino acids: CASSHTSSLETQYF. The CDR3 bases are TGTGCCAGCAGCCACACCTCTTCCCTGGAGACCCAGTACTTC.

The CDR3: CASSLGTGNYGYTF. Here the CDR3 DNA reads TGCGCCAGCAGCTTGGGGACAGGGAACTATGGCTACACCTTC. The chain couples TRBV5-1 to TRBJ1-2, with 8 bases identical to TRBD1. The CDR3 totals 14 residues. Germline V gives CDR1 SGHRS, CDR2 YFSETQ. With 0 bases clipped from V and 2 bases from J, the junction kept 0 bases outside the gene matches.

J is TRBJ1-2 and V is TRBV7-2; 10 positions match TRBD1. The CDR3 consists of 15 residues. Germline lookup yields CDR1 SGHTA and CDR2 FQGNSA. After removal of 5 bases from V and 4 bases from J, the junction contained 7 bases not matched to a gene. CDR3 loop: CASSPGTGVGYGYTF. The CDR3 DNA reads as TGTGCCAGCAGCCCCGGGACAGGGGTGGGCTATGGCTACACCTTC.

The chain links TRBV28 to TRBJ1-3; 9 bases agree with TRBD1. There are 17 residues in the CDR3. Trimming took 1 base from V and 0 from J; bases not matched to a gene: 4. CDR1 is MDHEN, CDR2 SYDVKM, per germline. The DNA for the CDR3 is TGTGCCAGCAGTTTATACGCGACAGGGGGCTCTGGAAACACCATATATTTT. This gives the protein CASSLYATGGSGNTIYF.

This clone was counted only a few times. The chain has TRBV19 and TRBJ1-4, with 7 bases identical to TRBD1. The junction had 5 bases not matched to a gene; V was cut back by 7 bases and J by 6 bases. In germline, CDR1 is LNHDA, CDR2 SQIVND (reference sequence). The CDR3 consists of 13 residues. This CDR3 is CASNGQVYEKLFF. The CDR3 region has the DNA TGTGCCAGTAACGGACAGGTTTATGAAAAACTGTTTTTT.